The T cell receptor beta chain under discussion was sequenced for a study of CD8+ T cells in alopecia areata. Notes on this clone: Its specificity is not known.

J was trimmed by 7 bases and V by 5 bases; bases with no gene match: 7. Germline V gives CDR1 SGHNT, CDR2 YENEEA. This CDR3 has 15 amino acids. Once RNA had been extracted, it was reverse transcribed into cDNA to act as the sequencing template. Using immunoSEQ multiplex PCR, the repertoire was profiled, and TCRdb retains in-frame clones only, with some absent. Among about 150,000 clones listed, around three fifths were seen once. Collection of lesional scalp punch biopsies and peripheral blood was performed in alopecia areata patients. Notes on the study in general: Resident alphabeta T cells of normal skin are also sequenced in scalp samples.

This clonotype was sampled from a human donor with alopecia areata. This chain links TRBV11-3 with TRBJ2-1; 11 bases match TRBD2. The sample here was CD4+ T cells sorted from blood, taken at week 0. The CDR3 here is CASSALAGGLNEQFF. CDR3 coding DNA: TGTGCCAGCAGCGCCCTAGCGGGGGGACTAAATGAGCAGTTCTTC.